Sequencing of this T cell receptor (beta chain) was carried out in a study of cytomegalovirus exposure and HLA in healthy donors. To note about this clone: Its specificity is unknown.

After removal of 4 bases from V and 3 bases from J, the junction contained 11 bases not matched to a gene. There are 17 residues in the CDR3. Germline CDR1 MNHEY, CDR2 SMNVEV (reference sequence). Whole-study findings and limits: The classifier reportedly diagnosed cytomegalovirus status with high sensitivity and specificity.

Profiling relied on immunoSEQ multiplex PCR, and the TCRdb table lists in-frame clones only, not all of them. Of 50,000 to 80,000 clones in the sample, about 89% were seen once. The sample comprised PBMCs. The chain has TRBV27 and TRBJ2-1; 8 bases line up with TRBD1. This TCR came from a young woman in good health and CMV-seronegative. The CDR3 nucleotides are TGTGCCAGCAGTTATTTAATAGGGACAGGCGACTACAATGAGCAGTTCTTC. Its protein is CASSYLIGTGDYNEQFF.